One sample yielded the 13 T cell receptor beta chains listed below, sequenced in a study of vaccination and CD4 T cells after COVID-19. Treatment noted: roughly 10-day PBMC culture with coronavirus spike peptide pools or control peptides (ViraFEST assay). Prior to the COVID-19 pandemic (2011-2018), the unexposed donor's CD4+ T cells were collected. With the Oncomine TCR Beta short-read assay, DNA from cultured CD4+ T cells was sequenced. TCRdb passed the PCR reads through MiXCR, listing each CDR3 protein once. The sample lists 9,000 to 10,000 distinct CDR3 sequences; approximately 40% were seen once. Which antigens these TCRs recognize remains unknown. Specimen: CD4+ T cells from blood, cultured in vitro. These receptors came from a human donor in good health.

This chain links TRBV28 with TRBJ2-2; possibly TRBD2 for D (6 bases). CDR3 length: 18 residues. Germline CDR1 and CDR2: MDHEN and SYDVKM. Trimming cost V 3 bases and J 5 bases, with 22 bases left between them. CDR3 loop: CASSLGWYREGRTGELFF. Here the CDR3 DNA reads TGTGCCAGCAGTTTGGGGTGGTACCGTGAGGGGAGGACCGGGGAGCTGTTTTTT. Filled out from reference TRBV28 and TRBJ2-2, the complete variable domain reads DVKVTQSSRYLVKRTGEKVFLECVQDMDHENMFWYRQDPGLGLRLIYFSYDVKMKEKGDIPEGYSVSREKKERFSLILESASTNQTSMYLCASSLGWYREGRTGELFFGEGSRLTVL.

The chain couples TRBV6-5 to TRBJ1-2; D possibly corresponds to TRBD1 (5 bases). This CDR3 spans 15 amino acids. Deletions cut 0 bases from V and 4 bases from J, with 12 bases between. Germline V gene sequence: CDR1 MNHEY, CDR2 SVGAGI. The CDR3 here is CASSYSSQGVYGYTF. CDR3 DNA: TGTGCCAGCAGTTACTCTTCCCAGGGAGTCTATGGCTACACCTTC.

This clonotype was observed a handful of times. CDR3 amino acids: CASTTGDLGYGYTF. CDR3 in DNA: TGTGCCAGCACAACAGGGGACCTAGGATATGGCTACACCTTC. This rearrangement joins TRBV7-8 to TRBJ1-2, with TRBD1 matching over 7 bases. V lost 7 bases and J lost 5; bases outside the gene matches: 10. The CDR3 runs to 14 residues. CDR1 and CDR2 from the germline V gene are SGHVS and FQNEAQ.

This clonotype turned up a few times. The chain recombines TRBV7-2 with TRBJ2-7; possible D gene TRBD2, 6 bases. The CDR3 spans 16 residues. V was pared by 5 bases and J by 2 bases, with 19 bases between. CDR1 is SGHTA, CDR2 FQGNSA, per germline. In nucleotides, the CDR3 is TGTGCCAGCAGCCTCCCGAGGGGAGGTCCCGCCTACGAGCAGTACTTC. This codes for CASSLPRGGPAYEQYF.

The V and J genes are TRBV20-1 and TRBJ2-1, with 13 bases identical to TRBD2. The CDR3 runs 16 residues. CDR1 and CDR2 (germline): DFQATT, SNEGSKA (reference sequence). The J segment lost 9 bases and the V segment lost 0 bases, leaving 8 bases of the junction unmatched. The CDR3 protein is CSARDLLAGGPGEQFF. The DNA of the CDR3 is TGCAGTGCTAGAGATCTACTAGCGGGAGGGCCGGGTGAGCAGTTCTTC.

V is TRBV25-1 and J is TRBJ1-1; perhaps TRBD1 as D (5 bases). V was pared by 8 bases and J by 4 bases, with 8 bases between. The CDR3 totals 11 residues. Germline loops: CDR1 MGHDK, CDR2 SYGVNS. The CDR3 sequence: CASSRATEAFF. The DNA for the CDR3 is TGTGCCAGCTCCAGGGCCACTGAAGCTTTCTTT.

The V and J genes are TRBV28 and TRBJ2-2; the D gene is possibly TRBD1 (6 bases). Trimming pared 0 bases from V and 5 bases from J, leaving 13 bases between. This CDR3 comprises 16 residues. The germline V gene has CDR1 MDHEN and CDR2 SYDVKM. CDR3 DNA: TGTGCCAGCAGTTTATGGGTGACAGGTCGGACCGGGGAGCTGTTTTTT. Translating gives CASSLWVTGRTGELFF.

This clonotype was seen a single time. A junction boundary mismatches the germline segment, possibly from a read error. The chain is built from TRBV6-1 and TRBJ1-5; D uncertain. The CDR3 length is 13 residues. Germline V lookup: CDR1 MNHNS, CDR2 SASEGT. CDR3 region: CASKAGSNQSQHF. The DNA of the CDR3 is TGTGCCAGCAAGGCAGGTAGCAATCAGTCCCAGCATTTT.

The J gene is TRBJ2-7, the V gene TRBV6-1, with 9 bases matching TRBD2. Germline loops: CDR1 MNHNS, CDR2 SASEGT. The junction had 8 bases not matched to a gene; V was cut back by 7 bases and J by 4 bases. This CDR3 has 14 residues. The CDR3 loop reads CASTVAGVGYEQYF. The CDR3 nucleotides are TGTGCCAGCACCGTAGCGGGAGTTGGGTACGAGCAGTACTTC.

This chain connects TRBV10-3 to TRBJ2-2, with 8 bases identical to TRBD1. Germline CDR1 is ENHRY and CDR2 is SYGVKD. V was clipped by 5 bases and J by 6 bases; unmatched bases: 5. The CDR3 runs to 14 residues. CDR3 in amino acids: CAISTQGGAGELFF. The CDR3, as DNA: TGTGCCATCAGTACACAGGGGGGCGCCGGGGAGCTGTTTTTT.

This chain links TRBV9 with TRBJ2-3; 8 positions agree with TRBD2. Germline values: CDR1 SGDLS, CDR2 YYNGEE. With 4 bases clipped from V and 9 bases from J, the junction kept 7 bases outside the gene matches. The CDR3 spans 13 residues. The CDR3 DNA follows: TGTGCCAGCAGCCCAGGACTAGCTGGGACGCAGTATTTT. Protein sequence: CASSPGLAGTQYF.

The chain links TRBV5-8 to TRBJ2-7; D might be TRBD1 (5 bases). This CDR3 region has 14 residues. V was trimmed by 1 base and J by 6 bases, leaving 14 bases between them. Germline V lookup: CDR1 SGHTS, CDR2 YDEGEE. The CDR3 DNA sequence: TGTGCCAGCAGCTTGAGCCAGGGATCCCTCGAGCAGTACTTC. Amino acids: CASSLSQGSLEQYF.

This clonotype was found a few times. The rearrangement uses TRBV27 and TRBJ1-2, with 7 bases fitting TRBD1. The germline gives CDR1 MNHEY, CDR2 SMNVEV (reference sequence). The V segment lost 6 bases and the J segment 7 bases; nucleotides outside the gene matches: 5. The CDR3 extends over 12 amino acids. In nucleotides, the CDR3 is TGTGCCAGCAGCTCAGGGGGATTTGGCTACACCTTC. It codes for CASSSGGFGYTF.